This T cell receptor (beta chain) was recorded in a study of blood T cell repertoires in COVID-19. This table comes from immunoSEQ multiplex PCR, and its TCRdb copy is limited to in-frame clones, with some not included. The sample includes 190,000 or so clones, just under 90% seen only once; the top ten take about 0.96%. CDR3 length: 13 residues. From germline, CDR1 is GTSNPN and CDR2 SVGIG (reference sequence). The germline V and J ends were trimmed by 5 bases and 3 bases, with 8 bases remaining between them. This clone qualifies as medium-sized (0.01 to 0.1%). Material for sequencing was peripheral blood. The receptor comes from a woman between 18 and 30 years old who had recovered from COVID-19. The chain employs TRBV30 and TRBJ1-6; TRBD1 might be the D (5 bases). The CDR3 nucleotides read TGTGCCTGGCAGGGCCACTATAATTCACCCCTCCACTTT. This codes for CAWQGHYNSPLHF.